This T cell receptor beta chain originates from a study of shared T cell receptors in the human thymus (dated by TCRdb to about 2021). Broadly, across the study: The study examined how the human thymus generates shared, self-reactive T-cell receptor alpha chains.

V is shortened by 0 bases, J by 4 bases, and the region joining them spans 16 bases. The CDR3 has 17 amino acids, counting the end cysteine and phenylalanine. Only the CDR3 portion is preserved as DNA: 51 bases, with reading frame beginning at the first base. CDR1 SGDLS and CDR2 YYNGEE were looked up in the germline V gene. In the case of this clone: Its antigen is unknown. No base-level quality is on record; no much larger clone is a single base apart.

The library was prepared using the immunoSEQ multiplex PCR assay. Imported from immuneACCESS, the table was reduced by TCRdb to in-frame sequences with V and J called. These copies leave out some clones; in studies compared against another copy, an unresolved V gene accounts for under half, and the cause of the remainder is not known. The sample includes roughly 500,000 clones, with about four fifths observed a single time. Of the sample, less than 0.015% is held by the ten largest clones. These same data were also listed under a study on human thymus T cells. The second source states: Donors were immunologically healthy infants undergoing open corrective cardiac surgery for congenital heart defects in Finland. The thymus tissue came from surgical resects taken out during corrective cardiac surgery. Biased V and J gene segment usage appeared to be present in both thymic and peripheral blood repertoires. The related research found that thymic TCR repertoires overlapped highly between unrelated individuals. The study used under 10 infant thymus samples plus four related peripheral blood samples to characterize TCR alpha and beta repertoires. The cohort included a handful of male and two female infants, with donor ages spanning 7 to 244 days. Thymocytes were freed from the tissue by mechanical means and kept at -70 degrees C as pellets of about 9-33 million cells. A QIAsymphony instrument was used to extract genomic DNA from the frozen cell pellets. Using the immunoSEQ multiplex PCR assay, the TCRB and TCRAD loci were amplified from a standardized quantity of quality-controlled genomic DNA. Amplicons spanned the V(D)J region at a length sufficient to cover the CDR3 and identify V and J genes. Amplicon sequencing was performed on an Illumina platform through the commercial immunoSEQ service. Primer bias and sequencing errors were corrected as previously described, and TCRAD and TCRB were defined on the basis of the IMGT database. Analysis of the repertoires was done with immunoSEQ Analyzer 3.0 and VDJTools and included basic statistics, V/J segment usage, diversity estimates, rarefaction and pairwise overlap. Chao1, ChaoE, Efron-Thisted, Shannon and inverse Simpson indices were used to estimate diversity, which was also estimated on datasets down-sampled to the smallest sample. Repertoire overlap was determined by strict matching of CDR3 nucleotide sequence, V gene and J gene, and Jaccard-based multidimensional scaling clustering was applied. On average, thymus samples yielded about 810,000 unique TCRB clonotypes, whereas blood samples yielded some 92,000.

The sample consisted of thymocytes. The chain employs TRBV9 and TRBJ2-2, with TRBD2 perhaps the D gene, on 5 matching bases. This TCR was recovered from a boy under two years old with a congenital heart defect. Donor details come from another sample of the same person, matched by shared clones. The DNA sequence is TGTGCCAGCAGCGTAGCATGGCTAGCTTCTACCACCGGGGAGCTGTTTTTT. It encodes CASSVAWLASTTGELFF.